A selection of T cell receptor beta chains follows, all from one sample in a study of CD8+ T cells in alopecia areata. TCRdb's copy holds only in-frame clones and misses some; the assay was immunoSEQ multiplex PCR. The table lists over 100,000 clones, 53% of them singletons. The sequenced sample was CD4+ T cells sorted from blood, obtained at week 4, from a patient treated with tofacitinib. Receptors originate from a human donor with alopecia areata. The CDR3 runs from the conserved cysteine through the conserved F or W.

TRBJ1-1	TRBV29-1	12	CSVAKGGTEAFF
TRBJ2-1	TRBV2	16	CASSEARLRSYNEQFF
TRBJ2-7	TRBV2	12	CASSEEGYEQYF
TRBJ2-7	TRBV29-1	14	CSANRGIGSYEQYF
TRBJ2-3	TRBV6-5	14	CASSYSPVENTQYF
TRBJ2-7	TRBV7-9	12	CASSPGAYEQYF
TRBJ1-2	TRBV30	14	CAWSQGSYNYGYTF
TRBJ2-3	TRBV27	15	CASSLWTGSTDTQYF
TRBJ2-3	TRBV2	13	CASSFEQFDTQYF
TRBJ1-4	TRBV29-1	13	CSVVQAEGGKLFF
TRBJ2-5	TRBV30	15	CAWSDHPGRGETQYF
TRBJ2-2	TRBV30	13	CAWTGLSTGELFF
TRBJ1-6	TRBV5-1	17	CASSLADRGRGNSPLHF
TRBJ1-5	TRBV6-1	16	CASSESTAYSNQPQHF
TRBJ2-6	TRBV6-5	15	CASRRNKSGANVLTF
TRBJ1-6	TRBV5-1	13	CASSYSGDDLLHF
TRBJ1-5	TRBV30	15	CAWSAGINSNQPQHF
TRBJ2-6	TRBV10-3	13	CAIRGGGANVLTF
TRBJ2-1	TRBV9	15	CASSAEEGTYNEQFF
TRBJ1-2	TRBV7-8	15	CASNPGGQPNYGYTF
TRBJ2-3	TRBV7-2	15	CASSSLAGGSDTQYF
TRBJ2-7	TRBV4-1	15	CASSNPGTGTYEQYF
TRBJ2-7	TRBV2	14	CASSEWDRDYEQYF
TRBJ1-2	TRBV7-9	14	CASSPQEGYYGYTF
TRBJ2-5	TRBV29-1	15	CSVGAPIWGQETQYF
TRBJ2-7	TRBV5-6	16	CASSPPPQRQNYEQYF
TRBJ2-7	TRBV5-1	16	CASSPVRDSLNNEQYF
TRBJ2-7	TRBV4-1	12	CASSQEFGEQYF
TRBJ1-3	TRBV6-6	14	CASRIGTAGNTIYF
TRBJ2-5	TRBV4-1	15	CASSQEEPSQETQYF
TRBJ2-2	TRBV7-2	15	CASSLRGRGTGELFF
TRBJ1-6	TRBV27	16	CASNLGPSSYNSPLHF
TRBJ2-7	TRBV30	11	CAWSVMRTGNF
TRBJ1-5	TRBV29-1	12	CSFATGDQPQHF
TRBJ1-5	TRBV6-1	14	CASSYDRADQPQHF